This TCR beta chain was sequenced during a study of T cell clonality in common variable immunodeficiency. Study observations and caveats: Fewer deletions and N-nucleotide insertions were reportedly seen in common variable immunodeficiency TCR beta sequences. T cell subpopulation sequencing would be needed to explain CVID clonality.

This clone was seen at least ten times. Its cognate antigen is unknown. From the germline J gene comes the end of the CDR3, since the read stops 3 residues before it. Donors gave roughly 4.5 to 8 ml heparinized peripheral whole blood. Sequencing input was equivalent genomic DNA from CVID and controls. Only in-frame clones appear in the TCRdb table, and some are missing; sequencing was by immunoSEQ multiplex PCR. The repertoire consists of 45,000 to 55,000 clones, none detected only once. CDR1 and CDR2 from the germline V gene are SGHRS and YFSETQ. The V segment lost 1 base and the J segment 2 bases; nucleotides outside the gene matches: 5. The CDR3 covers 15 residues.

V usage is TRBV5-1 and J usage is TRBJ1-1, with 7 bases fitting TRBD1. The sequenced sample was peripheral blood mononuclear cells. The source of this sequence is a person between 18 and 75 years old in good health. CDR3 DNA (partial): TGCGCCAGCAGCTTGCGTGGACAGGAAAACACTGAA. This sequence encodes CASSLRGQENTE. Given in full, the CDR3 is CASSLRGQENTEAFF. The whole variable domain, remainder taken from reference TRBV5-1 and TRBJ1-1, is KAGVTQTPRYLIKTRGQQVTLSCSPISGHRSVSWYQQTPGQGLQFLFEYFSETQRNKGNFPGRFSGRQFSNSRSEMNVSTLELGDSALYLCASSLRGQENTEAFFGQGTRLTVV.